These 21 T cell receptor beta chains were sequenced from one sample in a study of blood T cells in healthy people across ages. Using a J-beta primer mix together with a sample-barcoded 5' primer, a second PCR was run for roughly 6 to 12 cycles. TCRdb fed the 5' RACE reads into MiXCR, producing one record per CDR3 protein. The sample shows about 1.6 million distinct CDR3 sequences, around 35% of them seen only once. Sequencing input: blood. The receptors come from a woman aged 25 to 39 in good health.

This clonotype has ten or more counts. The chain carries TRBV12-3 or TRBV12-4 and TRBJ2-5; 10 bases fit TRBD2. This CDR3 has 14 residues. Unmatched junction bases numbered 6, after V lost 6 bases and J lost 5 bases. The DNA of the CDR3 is TGTGCCAGCAGCCTCGGTAGCGGGGGGGAGACCCAGTACTTC. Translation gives CASSLGSGGETQYF.

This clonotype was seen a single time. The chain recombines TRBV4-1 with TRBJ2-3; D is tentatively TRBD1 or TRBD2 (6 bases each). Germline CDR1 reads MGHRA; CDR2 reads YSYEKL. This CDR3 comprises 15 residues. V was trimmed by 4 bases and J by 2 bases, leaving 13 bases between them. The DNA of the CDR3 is TGCGCCAGCAGCCGGTCGGGGGCCTACACAGATACGCAGTATTTT. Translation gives CASSRSGAYTDTQYF.

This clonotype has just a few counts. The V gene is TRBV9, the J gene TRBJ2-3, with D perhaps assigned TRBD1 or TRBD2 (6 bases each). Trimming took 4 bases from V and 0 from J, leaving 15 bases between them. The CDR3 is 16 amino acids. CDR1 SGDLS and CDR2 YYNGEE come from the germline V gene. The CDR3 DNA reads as TGTGCCAGCAGCCCCCAGGCGGGGACAAGCACAGATACGCAGTATTTT. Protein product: CASSPQAGTSTDTQYF. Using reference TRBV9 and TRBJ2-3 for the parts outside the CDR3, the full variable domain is DSGVTQTPKHLITATGQRVTLRCSPRSGDLSVYWYQQSLDQGLQFLIQYYNGEERAKGNILERFSAQQFPDLHSELNLSSLELGDSALYFCASSPQAGTSTDTQYFGPGTRLTVL.

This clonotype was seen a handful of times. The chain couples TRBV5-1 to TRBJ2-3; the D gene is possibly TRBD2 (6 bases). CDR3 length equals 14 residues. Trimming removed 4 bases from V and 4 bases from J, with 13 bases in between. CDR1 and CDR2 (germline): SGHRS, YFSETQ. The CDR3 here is CASSPGDGADTQYF. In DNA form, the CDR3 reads TGCGCCAGCAGCCCGGGGGATGGGGCAGATACGCAGTATTTT.

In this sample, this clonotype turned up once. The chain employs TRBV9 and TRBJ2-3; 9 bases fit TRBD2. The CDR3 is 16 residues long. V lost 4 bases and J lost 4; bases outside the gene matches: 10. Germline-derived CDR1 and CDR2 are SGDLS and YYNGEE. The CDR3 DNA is TGTGCCAGCAGCTCCTTTGCGGGAGGGCCGTCAGATACGCAGTATTTT. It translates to CASSSFAGGPSDTQYF. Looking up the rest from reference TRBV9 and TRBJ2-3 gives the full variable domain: DSGVTQTPKHLITATGQRVTLRCSPRSGDLSVYWYQQSLDQGLQFLIQYYNGEERAKGNILERFSAQQFPDLHSELNLSSLELGDSALYFCASSSFAGGPSDTQYFGPGTRLTVL.

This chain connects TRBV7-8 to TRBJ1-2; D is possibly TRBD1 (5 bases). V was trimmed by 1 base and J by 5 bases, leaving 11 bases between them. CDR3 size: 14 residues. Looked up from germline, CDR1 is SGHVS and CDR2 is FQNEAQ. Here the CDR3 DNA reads TGTGCCAGCAGCTTAGGACCCAGGGTATATGGCTACACCTTC. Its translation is CASSLGPRVYGYTF.

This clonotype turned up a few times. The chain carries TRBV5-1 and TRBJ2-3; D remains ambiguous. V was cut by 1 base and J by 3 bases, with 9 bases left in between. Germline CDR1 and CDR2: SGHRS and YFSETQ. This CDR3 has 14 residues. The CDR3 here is CASSLNSWTDTQYF. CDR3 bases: TGCGCCAGCAGCTTGAACAGTTGGACAGATACGCAGTATTTT. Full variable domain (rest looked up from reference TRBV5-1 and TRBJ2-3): KAGVTQTPRYLIKTRGQQVTLSCSPISGHRSVSWYQQTPGQGLQFLFEYFSETQRNKGNFPGRFSGRQFSNSRSEMNVSTLELGDSALYLCASSLNSWTDTQYFGPGTRLTVL.

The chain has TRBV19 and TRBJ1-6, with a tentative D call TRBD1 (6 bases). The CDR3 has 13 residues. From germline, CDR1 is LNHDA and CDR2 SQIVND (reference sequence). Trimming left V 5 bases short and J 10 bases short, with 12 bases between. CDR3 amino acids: CASSRDMESPLHF. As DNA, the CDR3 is TGTGCCAGTAGTCGGGACATGGAGTCACCCCTCCACTTT.

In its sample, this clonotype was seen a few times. The CDR3 DNA reads TGTGCCAGCAGCTCGGGGGGGGCATCAAATGAGCAGTTCTTC. As protein: CASSSGGASNEQFF. This chain uses TRBV7-2 with TRBJ2-1, with TRBD2 matching 8 bases. The CDR3 loop spans 14 amino acids. V lost 4 bases to trimming and J lost 7 bases; unmatched junction nucleotides: 6. CDR1 and CDR2 (germline): SGHTA, FQGNSA.

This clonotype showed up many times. CDR3 loop: CSVPGSYEQYF. CDR3 sequence (DNA): TGCAGTGTACCGGGCTCCTACGAGCAGTACTTC. The chain combines TRBV20-1 with TRBJ2-7; D not certain. V dropped 7 bases and J dropped 0 bases, with 7 bases sitting between them. The CDR3 spans 11 residues. CDR1 and CDR2 from the germline V gene are DFQATT and SNEGSKA (reference sequence).

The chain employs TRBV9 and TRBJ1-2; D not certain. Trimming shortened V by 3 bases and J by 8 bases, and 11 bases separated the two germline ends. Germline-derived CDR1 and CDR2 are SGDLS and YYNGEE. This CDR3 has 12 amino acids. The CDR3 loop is CASSATWSGYTF. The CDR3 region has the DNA TGTGCCAGCAGCGCTACATGGTCCGGCTACACCTTC.

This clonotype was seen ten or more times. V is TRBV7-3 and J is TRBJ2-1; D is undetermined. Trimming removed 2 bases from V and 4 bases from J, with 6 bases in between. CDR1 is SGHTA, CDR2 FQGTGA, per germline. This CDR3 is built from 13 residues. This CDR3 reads CASSLAEYNEQFF. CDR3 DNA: TGTGCCAGCAGCTTAGCTGAGTACAATGAGCAGTTCTTC.

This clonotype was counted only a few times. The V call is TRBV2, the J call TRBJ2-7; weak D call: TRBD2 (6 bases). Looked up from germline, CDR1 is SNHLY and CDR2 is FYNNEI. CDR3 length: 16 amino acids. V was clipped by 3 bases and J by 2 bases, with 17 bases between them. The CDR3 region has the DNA TGTGCCAGCAGTGATGAGCTGTGGCGGGGAACCTACGAGCAGTACTTC. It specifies CASSDELWRGTYEQYF.

In nucleotides, the CDR3 is TGTGCCAGCAGCGCGGAACTTACTTCCTACAATGAGCAGTTCTTC. Translating gives CASSAELTSYNEQFF. This chain joins TRBV5-6 and TRBJ2-1; the D is unclear. The CDR3 is 15 residues long. Germline lookup yields CDR1 SGHDT and CDR2 YYEEEE. Trimming left V 4 bases short and J 1 base short, with 12 bases between.

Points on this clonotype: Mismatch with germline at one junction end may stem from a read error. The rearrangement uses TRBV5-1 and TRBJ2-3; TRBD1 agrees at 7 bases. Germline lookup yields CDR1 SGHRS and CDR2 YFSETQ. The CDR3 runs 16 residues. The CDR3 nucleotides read TGCGCCAGCAGCTTGTACCGGGACAGTGGCACCGATACGCAGTATTTT. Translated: CASSLYRDSGTDTQYF.

The DNA for the CDR3 is TGTGCCAGCAGCCATGTTCCAGGGGCTAACTATGGCTACACCTTC. Residues: CASSHVPGANYGYTF. The V call is TRBV14, the J call TRBJ1-2, with TRBD1 as a possible D gene (6 bases). The CDR3 is 15 residues long. CDR1 and CDR2 (germline): SGHDN, FVKESK. V was pared by 3 bases and J by 0 bases, with 11 bases between.

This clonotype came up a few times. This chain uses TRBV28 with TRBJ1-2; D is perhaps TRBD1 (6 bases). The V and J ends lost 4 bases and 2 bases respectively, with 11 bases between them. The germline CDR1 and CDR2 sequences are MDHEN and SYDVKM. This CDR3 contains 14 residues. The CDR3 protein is CASSWGGGNYGYTF. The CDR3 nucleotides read TGTGCCAGCAGTTGGGGGGGCGGAAACTATGGCTACACCTTC.

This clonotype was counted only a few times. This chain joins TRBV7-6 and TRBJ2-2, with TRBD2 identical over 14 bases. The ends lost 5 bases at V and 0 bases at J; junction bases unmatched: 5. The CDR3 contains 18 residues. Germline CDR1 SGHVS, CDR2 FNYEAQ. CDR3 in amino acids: CASSLRLAGGPNTGELFF. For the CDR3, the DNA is TGTGCCAGCAGCCTCAGACTAGCGGGGGGGCCGAACACCGGGGAGCTGTTTTTT.

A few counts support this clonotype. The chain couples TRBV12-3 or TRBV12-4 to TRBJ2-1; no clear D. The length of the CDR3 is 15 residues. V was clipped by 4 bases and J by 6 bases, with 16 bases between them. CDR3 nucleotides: TGTGCCAGCAGTTGGACCCGGGCCCCGCGCAATGAGCAGTTCTTC. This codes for CASSWTRAPRNEQFF.

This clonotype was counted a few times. This CDR3 is CATGQGDSPLHF. In DNA form, the CDR3 reads TGTGCCACCGGACAGGGGGATTCACCCCTCCACTTT. The V and J genes are TRBV15 and TRBJ1-6; TRBD1 matches 10 bases. Trimming at V came to 8 bases and at J to 8 bases, leaving 0 bases not matched to a gene. CDR1 LNHNV and CDR2 YYDKDF come from the germline V gene (reference sequence). This CDR3 region has 12 residues.

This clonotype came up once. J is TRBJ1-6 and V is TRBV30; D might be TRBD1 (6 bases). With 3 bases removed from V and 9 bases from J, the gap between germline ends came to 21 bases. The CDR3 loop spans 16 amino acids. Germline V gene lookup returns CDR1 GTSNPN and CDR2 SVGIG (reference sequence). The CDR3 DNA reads TGTGCCTGGAGCGGCGGGGGCTCAACTGGGGGTTCACCCCTCCACTTT. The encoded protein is CAWSGGGSTGGSPLHF.